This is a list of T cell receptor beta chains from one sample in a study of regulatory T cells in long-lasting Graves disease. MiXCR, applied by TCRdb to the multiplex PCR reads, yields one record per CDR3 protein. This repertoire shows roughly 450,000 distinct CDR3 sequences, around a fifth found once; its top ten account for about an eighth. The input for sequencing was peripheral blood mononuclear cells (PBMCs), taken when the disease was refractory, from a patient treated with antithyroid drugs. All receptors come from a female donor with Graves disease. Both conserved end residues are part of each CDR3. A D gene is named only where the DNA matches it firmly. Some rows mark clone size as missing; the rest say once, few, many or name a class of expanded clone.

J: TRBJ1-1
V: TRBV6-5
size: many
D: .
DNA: TGTGCCAGCAGTTACAACGACAGAGAAGCTTTCTTT
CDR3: CASSYNDREAFF

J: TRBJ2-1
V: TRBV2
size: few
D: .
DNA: TGTGCCAGCAGTGAAGAGGGGACGATTTACAATGAGCAGTTCTTC
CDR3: CASSEEGTIYNEQFF

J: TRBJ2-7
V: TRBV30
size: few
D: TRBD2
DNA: TGTGCCTGGGGGGGAGGGCTCGAGCAGTACTTC
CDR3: CAWGGGLEQYF

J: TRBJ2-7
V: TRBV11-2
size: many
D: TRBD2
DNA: TGTGCCAGCGGAGGGACTAGCGGCCCCTACGAGCAGTACTTC
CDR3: CASGGTSGPYEQYF

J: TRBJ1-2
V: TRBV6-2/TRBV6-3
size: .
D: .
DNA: TGTGCCAGCAGTGGCCGACAGTTTGGCTACACCTTC
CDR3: CASSGRQFGYTF

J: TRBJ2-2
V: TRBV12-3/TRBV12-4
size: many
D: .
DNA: TGTGCCAGCAGTTTGACAGCGAACACCGGGGAGCTGTTTTTT
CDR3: CASSLTANTGELFF

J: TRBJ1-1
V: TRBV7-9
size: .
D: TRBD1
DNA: TGTGCCAGCAGCCCCGTCCAGGGGGCTGTTGAAGCTTTCTTT
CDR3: CASSPVQGAVEAFF

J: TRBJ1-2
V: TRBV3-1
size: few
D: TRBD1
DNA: TGTGCCAGCAGCCAAGATAAGGGACAGGCGGGCTATGGCTACACCTTC
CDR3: CASSQDKGQAGYGYTF

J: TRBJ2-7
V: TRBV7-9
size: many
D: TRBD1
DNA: TGTGCCAGCAGCTTTACGGTAGGGACAGGGTACGAGCAGTACTTC
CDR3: CASSFTVGTGYEQYF

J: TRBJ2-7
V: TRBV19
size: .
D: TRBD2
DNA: TGTGCCAGTAGTATAGGACTAGCGGGAACAACCTCCTACGAGCAGTACTTC
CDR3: CASSIGLAGTTSYEQYF

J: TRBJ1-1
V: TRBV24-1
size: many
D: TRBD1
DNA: TGTGCCACCAGTGGGACAGGGGAAGCTTTCTTT
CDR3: CATSGTGEAFF

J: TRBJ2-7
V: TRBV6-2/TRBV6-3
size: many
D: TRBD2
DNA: TGTGCCAGCAGTTATCGAGGGGCGGGGGGCTACGAGCAGTACTTC
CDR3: CASSYRGAGGYEQYF

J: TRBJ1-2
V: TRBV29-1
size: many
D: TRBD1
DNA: TGCAGCGTTGACGGGGACAGGGAAGGGGAAGGCTACACCTTC
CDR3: CSVDGDREGEGYTF

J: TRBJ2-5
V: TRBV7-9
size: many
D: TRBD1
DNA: TGTGCCAGCAGCCGACGACAGGGGGCCGGGGAGACCCAGTACTTC
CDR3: CASSRRQGAGETQYF

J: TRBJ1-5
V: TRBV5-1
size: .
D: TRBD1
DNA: TGCGCCAGCAGCCCATCGGGACAGGGGGCGGGTCAGCCCCAGCATTTT
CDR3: CASSPSGQGAGQPQHF

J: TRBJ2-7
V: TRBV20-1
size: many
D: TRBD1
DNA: TGCAGTGCAGAGACAGGGGACGAGCAGTACTTC
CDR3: CSAETGDEQYF

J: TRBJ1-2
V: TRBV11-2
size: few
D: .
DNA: TGTGCCAGCATATTTGGGGGCGATGGCTACACCTTC
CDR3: CASIFGGDGYTF

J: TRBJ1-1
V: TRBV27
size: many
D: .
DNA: TGTGCCAGCAGTTTCTATGGGACGAACACTGAAGCTTTCTTT
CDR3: CASSFYGTNTEAFF

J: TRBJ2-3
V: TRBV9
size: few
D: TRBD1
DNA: TGTGCCAGCAGCATCCCTTACAGGGGCGAGGGCACAGATACGCAGTATTTT
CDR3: CASSIPYRGEGTDTQYF

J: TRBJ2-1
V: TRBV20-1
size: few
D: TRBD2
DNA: TGCAGTGCCGTGACTAGCGGATACAATGAGCAGTTCTTC
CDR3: CSAVTSGYNEQFF

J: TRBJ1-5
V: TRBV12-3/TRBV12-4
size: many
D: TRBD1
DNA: TGTGCCAGCAGTCCGACAGGGGTTCAGCCCCAGCATTTT
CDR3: CASSPTGVQPQHF

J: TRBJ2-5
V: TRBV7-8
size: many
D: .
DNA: TGTGCCAGCAGCTTAGCGCTGGAAGAGACCCAGTACTTC
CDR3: CASSLALEETQYF

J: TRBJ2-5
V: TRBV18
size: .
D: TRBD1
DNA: TGTGCCAGCTCACACGGGACAGGGCGAATGAAGACCCAGTACTTC
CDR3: CASSHGTGRMKTQYF

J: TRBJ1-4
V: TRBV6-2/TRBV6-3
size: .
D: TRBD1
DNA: TGTGCCAACGACAGGGGGGGAACTAATGAAAAACTGTTTTTT
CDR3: CANDRGGTNEKLFF

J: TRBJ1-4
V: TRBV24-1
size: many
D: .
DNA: TGTGCCACCAGTGATCCGGGACTCACTAATGAAAAACTGTTTTTT
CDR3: CATSDPGLTNEKLFF

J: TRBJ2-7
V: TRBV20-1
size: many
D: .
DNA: TGCAGTGCTCGCCCCTCTGTGGGACTGGCGAGCTCCTACGAGCAGTACTTC
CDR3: CSARPSVGLASSYEQYF

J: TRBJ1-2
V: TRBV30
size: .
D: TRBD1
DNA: TGTGCCTGGGGTGCCGGGACAGGGAACCTTAACTATGGCTACACCTTC
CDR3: CAWGAGTGNLNYGYTF

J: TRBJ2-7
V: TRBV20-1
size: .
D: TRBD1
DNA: TGCAGTGCTAGGGCTGGGACAGCCGGAAAAGGGGCCTACGAGCAGTACTTC
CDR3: CSARAGTAGKGAYEQYF

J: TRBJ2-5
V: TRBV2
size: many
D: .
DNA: TGTGCCAGCAGTGCTCATAGCGACCAAGAGACCCAGTACTTC
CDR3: CASSAHSDQETQYF

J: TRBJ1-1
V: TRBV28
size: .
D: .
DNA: TGTGCCAGCAGTTTAACGCAGGCGAACACTGAAGCTTTCTTT
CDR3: CASSLTQANTEAFF

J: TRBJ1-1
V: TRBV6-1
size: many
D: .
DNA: TGTGCCAGCAGTGAAGCGCGCCCGGAAGCTTTCTTT
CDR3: CASSEARPEAFF

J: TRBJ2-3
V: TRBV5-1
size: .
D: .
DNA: TGCGCCAGCAGCTTGTATGGAGGGAACACAGATACGCAGTATTTT
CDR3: CASSLYGGNTDTQYF

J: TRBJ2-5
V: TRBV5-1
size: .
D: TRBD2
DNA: TGCGCCAGCAGCTTCAGCGGGAGAGAGGAGACCCAGTACTTC
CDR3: CASSFSGREETQYF

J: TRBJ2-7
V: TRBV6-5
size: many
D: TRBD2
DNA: TGTGCCAGCAGTTACTCGGCACTAGCGGACCTCTACGAGCAGTACTTC
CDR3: CASSYSALADLYEQYF

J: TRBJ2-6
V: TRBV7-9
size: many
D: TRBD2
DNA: TGTGCCAGCAGCGGGGGGGAGGTCTCTGGGGCCAACGTCCTGACTTTC
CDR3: CASSGGEVSGANVLTF

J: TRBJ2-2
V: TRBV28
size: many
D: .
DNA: TGTGCCAGCTCTTGGAGGCGCGCCGGGGAGCTGTTTTTT
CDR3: CASSWRRAGELFF

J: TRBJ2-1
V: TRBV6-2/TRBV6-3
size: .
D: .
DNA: TGTGCCAGCAGTTATTGGCTAGAGGTCGGCAATGAGCAGTTCTTC
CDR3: CASSYWLEVGNEQFF

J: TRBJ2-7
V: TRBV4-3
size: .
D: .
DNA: TGCGCCAGCAGCCAAGATAGGGCCGGAGCCTACGAGCAGTACTTC
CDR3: CASSQDRAGAYEQYF

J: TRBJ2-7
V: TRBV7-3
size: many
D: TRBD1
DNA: TGTGCCAGCAGCCCCGGGGACAGAGAAACCTACGAGCAGTACTTC
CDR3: CASSPGDRETYEQYF

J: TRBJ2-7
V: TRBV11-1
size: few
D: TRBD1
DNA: TGTGCCAGCAGCTTACTGGGACAGGGAGGGTACGAGCAGTACTTC
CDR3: CASSLLGQGGYEQYF

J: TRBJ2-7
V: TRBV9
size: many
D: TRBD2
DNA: TGTGCCAGCAGCGGAGGGACTAGCGGCTACGAGCAGTACTTC
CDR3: CASSGGTSGYEQYF

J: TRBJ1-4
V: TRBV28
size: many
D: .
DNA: TGTGCCAGCAGTTTCCCCGACGGTTCAACTAATGAAAAACTGTTTTTT
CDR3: CASSFPDGSTNEKLFF

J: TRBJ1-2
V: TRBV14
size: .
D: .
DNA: TGTGCCAGCAGCCAAGATATCGCCAGCCTCTATGGCTACACCTTC
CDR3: CASSQDIASLYGYTF

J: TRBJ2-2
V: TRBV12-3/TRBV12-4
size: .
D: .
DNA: TGTGCCAGCAGTTTAGTCAGTGGGCAGGGTAAAAATAACGGGGAGCTGTTTTTT
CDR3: CASSLVSGQGKNNGELFF

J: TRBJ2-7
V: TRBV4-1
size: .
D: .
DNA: TGCGCCAGCAGCCAAGGAGGGGGGAGGCACGAGCAGTACTTC
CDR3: CASSQGGGRHEQYF

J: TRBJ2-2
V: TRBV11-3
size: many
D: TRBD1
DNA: TGTGCCAGCAGCCGCCCAACAGGGGACCCGAACACCGGGGAGCTGTTTTTT
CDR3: CASSRPTGDPNTGELFF

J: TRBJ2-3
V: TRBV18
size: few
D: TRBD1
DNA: TGTGCCAGCTCACCACCTCGGACAGGGGAAGCAGATACGCAGTATTTT
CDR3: CASSPPRTGEADTQYF

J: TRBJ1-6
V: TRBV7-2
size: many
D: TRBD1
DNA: TGTGCCAGCAGCTTGACAGGGGCTAGCGATTCACCCCTCCACTTT
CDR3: CASSLTGASDSPLHF

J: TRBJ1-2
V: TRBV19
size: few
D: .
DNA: TGTGCCAGTAGACCCGATCATTACTTTGGCGTTTATGGCTACACCTTC
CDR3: CASRPDHYFGVYGYTF

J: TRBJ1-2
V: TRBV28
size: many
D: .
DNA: TGTGCCAGCAGTCCTTACAGGGACGCTGGCTACACCTTC
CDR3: CASSPYRDAGYTF

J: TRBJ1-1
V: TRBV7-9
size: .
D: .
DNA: TGTGCCAGCAGCTTATGGGAGGGGGAGAACGATGAAGCTTTCTTT
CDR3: CASSLWEGENDEAFF

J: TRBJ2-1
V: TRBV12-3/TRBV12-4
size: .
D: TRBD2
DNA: TGTGCCAGTAGCATTGCGGGAGCCTACAATGAGCAGTTCTTC
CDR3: CASSIAGAYNEQFF